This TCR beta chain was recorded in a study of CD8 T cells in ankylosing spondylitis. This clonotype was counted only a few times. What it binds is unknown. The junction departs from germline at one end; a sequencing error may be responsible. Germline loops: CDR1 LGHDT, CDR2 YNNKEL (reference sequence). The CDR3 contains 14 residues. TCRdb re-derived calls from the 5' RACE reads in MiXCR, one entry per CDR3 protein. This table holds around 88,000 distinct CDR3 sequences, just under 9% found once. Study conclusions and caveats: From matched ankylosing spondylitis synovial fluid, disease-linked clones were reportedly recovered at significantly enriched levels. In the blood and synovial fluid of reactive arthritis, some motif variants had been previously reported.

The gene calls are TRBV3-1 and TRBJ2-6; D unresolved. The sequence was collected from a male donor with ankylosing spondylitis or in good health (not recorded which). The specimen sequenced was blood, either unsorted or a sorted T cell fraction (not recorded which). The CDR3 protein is CASTQLAGANVLTF. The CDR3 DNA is TGTGCCAGCACCCAACTGGCTGGGGCCAACGTCCTGACTTTC.